These T cell receptor beta chains were read from a single sample in a study of identical twins. TCRdb itself ran the 5' RACE reads through MiXCR, one entry per CDR3 protein. The data hold roughly 230,000 distinct CDR3 sequences, with about 8.9% observed a single time. These sequences were also reported in another study, on yellow fever vaccine responses in identical twins.

The sample was CD8+ T cells sorted from blood. These receptors originate from a woman younger than 35 in good health. CDR3s include the opening cysteine and the closing phenylalanine or tryptophan. D genes are given only for firm matches. Clone size is not always given. Where it is, it says once, few, many or a class for expanded clones.

D | J | V | size | CDR3 | DNA
- | TRBJ2-5 | TRBV7-9 | - | CASSFQEGGETQYF | TGTGCCAGCAGCTTCCAGGAAGGAGGCGAGACCCAGTACTTC
TRBD2 | TRBJ2-3 | TRBV28 | few | CASKLAGGPNTDTQYF | TGTGCCAGCAAACTAGCGGGGGGACCTAACACAGATACGCAGTATTTT
TRBD2 | TRBJ2-3 | TRBV12-3/TRBV12-4 | many | CASSFLAGTDTQYF | TGTGCCAGCAGTTTCCTAGCGGGCACAGATACGCAGTATTTT
- | TRBJ2-7 | TRBV4-3 | few | CASSQDQAGEQYF | TGCGCCAGCAGCCAAGACCAGGCGGGCGAGCAGTACTTC
- | TRBJ1-5 | TRBV2 | few | CASSGEGNQPQHF | TGTGCCAGCAGTGGTGAAGGGAATCAGCCCCAGCATTTT
- | TRBJ1-1 | TRBV4-3 | many | CASSPTPGGNTEAFF | TGCGCCAGCAGCCCGACCCCGGGGGGGAACACTGAAGCTTTCTTT
- | TRBJ2-1 | TRBV14 | - | CASSQQGNSYHSNNEQFF | TGTGCCAGCAGCCAACAAGGGAATAGCTACCACTCGAACAATGAGCAGTTCTTC
- | TRBJ1-4 | TRBV10-3 | - | CAISDGPKSTTNEKLFF | TGTGCCATCAGTGATGGTCCGAAATCTACAACTAATGAAAAACTGTTTTTT
- | TRBJ2-1 | TRBV27 | - | CASALFAGNEQFF | TGTGCCAGCGCCTTGTTCGCGGGCAATGAGCAGTTCTTC
- | TRBJ2-1 | TRBV7-9 | few | CASSFKVDEQFF | TGTGCCAGCAGCTTCAAGGTCGATGAGCAGTTCTTC
- | TRBJ1-1 | TRBV20-1 | many | CSARERGGDTEAFF | TGCAGTGCTAGAGAGCGGGGGGGGGACACTGAAGCTTTCTTT
- | TRBJ2-1 | TRBV4-2 | few | CASSPQEPGNEQFF | TGTGCCAGCAGCCCCCAAGAACCGGGGAATGAGCAGTTCTTC
- | TRBJ1-1 | TRBV6-2/TRBV6-3 | many | CASSYSGHNTEAFF | TGTGCCAGCAGTTACTCAGGTCATAACACTGAAGCTTTCTTT
- | TRBJ2-5 | TRBV7-8 | - | CASSLAFGVGETQYF | TGTGCCAGCAGCTTAGCGTTCGGGGTTGGGGAGACCCAGTACTTC
- | TRBJ2-1 | TRBV12-3/TRBV12-4 | many | CASSLAPGYNEQFF | TGTGCCAGCAGTTTAGCACCAGGGTACAATGAGCAGTTCTTC
- | TRBJ2-1 | TRBV4-3 | many | CASSRKGTGYNEQFF | TGCGCCAGCAGCCGCAAGGGGACGGGGTACAATGAGCAGTTCTTC
- | TRBJ2-2 | TRBV12-3/TRBV12-4 | many | CASSPVGVLFF | TGTGCCAGCAGTCCGGTGGGCGTGCTGTTTTTT
- | TRBJ2-5 | TRBV20-1 | few | CSARDSLPEGPTPVETQYF | TGCAGTGCTAGAGATTCATTGCCTGAGGGGCCCACGCCGGTGGAGACCCAGTACTTC
TRBD1 | TRBJ2-4 | TRBV3-1 | many | CASSQVDRGENIQYF | TGTGCCAGCAGCCAAGTCGACAGGGGGGAAAACATTCAGTACTTC
TRBD1 | TRBJ1-5 | TRBV24-1 | many | CATSGSGTVNQPQHF | TGTGCCACCAGTGGGAGCGGGACAGTCAATCAGCCCCAGCATTTT
TRBD2 | TRBJ2-5 | TRBV28 | - | CASSLIRGGGKETQYF | TGTGCCAGCAGTTTAATTCGTGGGGGAGGGAAAGAGACCCAGTACTTC
TRBD2 | TRBJ2-7 | TRBV11-2 | - | CASRLAGGPHEQYF | TGTGCCAGCAGACTAGCGGGGGGCCCTCACGAGCAGTACTTC
- | TRBJ2-1 | TRBV27 | few | CASRKGSSYNEQFF | TGTGCCAGCAGAAAAGGGAGCTCCTACAATGAGCAGTTCTTC
- | TRBJ1-4 | TRBV12-3/TRBV12-4 | few | CASSLGQQEKLFF | TGTGCCAGCAGTTTAGGACAGCAGGAAAAACTGTTTTTT
- | TRBJ2-3 | TRBV7-8 | many | CATRSADTDTQYF | TGTGCCACCAGGAGCGCCGACACAGATACGCAGTATTTT
TRBD2 | TRBJ2-1 | TRBV25-1 | few | CASSGLTSGVDQFF | TGTGCCAGCAGTGGCCTTACTAGCGGGGTTGATCAGTTCTTC
TRBD2 | TRBJ2-1 | TRBV11-1 | - | CASSLGLAGGDAYNEQFF | TGTGCCAGCAGCCTAGGACTAGCGGGGGGGGACGCCTACAATGAGCAGTTCTTC
- | TRBJ2-5 | TRBV27 | - | CASRPETGQETQYF | TGTGCCAGCAGACCCGAGACAGGCCAAGAGACCCAGTACTTC
TRBD2 | TRBJ2-1 | TRBV12-3/TRBV12-4 | few | CASSAGAGGPSEQFF | TGTGCCAGCAGCGCTGGAGCGGGAGGGCCCAGTGAGCAGTTCTTC
- | TRBJ2-1 | TRBV7-8 | few | CASSSGQEQFF | TGTGCCAGCAGCTCGGGACAAGAGCAGTTCTTC
- | TRBJ2-2 | TRBV25-1 | few | CASRGGGGSPGELFF | TGTGCCAGCAGGGGGGGAGGGGGCTCCCCCGGGGAGCTGTTTTTT
- | TRBJ2-5 | TRBV7-9 | few | CASSPVGGLETQYF | TGTGCCAGCAGCCCCGTCGGGGGTTTAGAGACCCAGTACTTC
- | TRBJ2-2 | TRBV6-4 | many | CASSAGGDGTGELFF | TGTGCCAGCAGTGCCGGGGGCGACGGCACCGGGGAGCTGTTTTTT
- | TRBJ2-1 | TRBV18 | - | CASSFPGEQFF | TGTGCCAGCTCCTTCCCAGGGGAGCAGTTCTTC
- | TRBJ2-3 | TRBV27 | few | CASADSGGKADTQYF | TGTGCCAGCGCGGATAGCGGCGGCAAGGCAGATACGCAGTATTTT
- | TRBJ2-7 | TRBV18 | - | CASSHPGTDYEQYF | TGTGCCAGCTCACACCCCGGGACGGACTACGAGCAGTACTTC
TRBD2 | TRBJ2-7 | TRBV20-1 | many | CSASNGGSGGFTYEQYF | TGCAGTGCTAGTAACGGGGGTAGCGGGGGATTTACCTACGAGCAGTACTTC
- | TRBJ2-7 | TRBV27 | many | CASSLNGASYEQYF | TGTGCCAGCAGTTTAAACGGGGCCTCCTACGAGCAGTACTTC
TRBD2 | TRBJ2-2 | TRBV6-2/TRBV6-3 | few | CASSYSLAGGTNTGELFF | TGTGCCAGCAGTTACTCACTAGCGGGGGGCACGAACACCGGGGAGCTGTTTTTT
- | TRBJ2-7 | TRBV27 | - | CASRTGSAYEQYF | TGTGCCAGCCGGACGGGGAGCGCCTACGAGCAGTACTTC
- | TRBJ2-1 | TRBV18 | - | CASSPQGEAPYNEQFF | TGTGCCAGCTCACCCCAGGGGGAGGCCCCCTACAATGAGCAGTTCTTC
- | TRBJ2-7 | TRBV5-1 | - | CASSSDTSPYEQYF | TGCGCCAGCAGCTCTGACACATCTCCCTACGAGCAGTACTTC
- | TRBJ2-5 | TRBV4-2 | many | CASSHLQETQYF | TGTGCCAGCAGCCATTTACAAGAGACCCAGTACTTC
- | TRBJ2-1 | TRBV27 | few | CASSLSAPYGSWDEQFF | TGTGCCAGCAGTTTATCGGCCCCTTATGGCTCTTGGGATGAGCAGTTCTTC
- | TRBJ2-3 | TRBV29-1 | few | CSVERHTSTDTQYF | TGCAGCGTTGAGAGGCATACTAGCACAGATACGCAGTATTTT
- | TRBJ2-7 | TRBV7-9 | - | CASSLEAAGEQYF | TGTGCCAGCAGCTTAGAAGCCGCGGGGGAGCAGTACTTC
TRBD2 | TRBJ2-7 | TRBV6-2/TRBV6-3 | - | CASSYPGLDYYEQYF | TGTGCCAGCAGTTACCCGGGACTAGACTACTACGAGCAGTACTTC
- | TRBJ1-2 | TRBV24-1 | few | CATSDLSGYTF | TGTGCCACCAGTGATCTAAGTGGCTACACCTTC